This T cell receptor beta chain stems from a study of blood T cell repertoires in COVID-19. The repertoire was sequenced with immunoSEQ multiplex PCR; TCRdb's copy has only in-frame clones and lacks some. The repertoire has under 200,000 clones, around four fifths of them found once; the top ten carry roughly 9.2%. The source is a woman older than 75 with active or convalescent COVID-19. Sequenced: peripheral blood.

CDR3 protein: CASSEMGTARGTQYF. The CDR3, as DNA: TGTGCCAGCAGTGAGATGGGGACAGCCCGAGGGACCCAGTACTTC. V is TRBV2 and J is TRBJ2-5, with 7 bases identical to TRBD1. The CDR3 totals 15 residues. Germline-derived CDR1 and CDR2 are SNHLY and FYNNEI. V shed 3 bases and J 7 bases; nucleotides not matched to a gene: 11.